Reported below is one T cell receptor (beta chain). It has no known antigen specificity. Within one base of it there is no much larger clone, and no base qualities were kept. From its cysteine to its phenylalanine, the CDR3 spans 13 amino acids. Only CDR3 DNA is held: 39 bases, read in frame from base 1. Relative to germline, V is 0 bases shorter and J is 0 bases shorter, with 2 bases between their ends. Per the germline V gene (reference sequence), MNHEY is the CDR1 and SMNVEV is the CDR2. These data come from a study of cytomegalovirus exposure and HLA in healthy donors (TCRdb year 2017). Some background on the complete study: An earlier analysis of roughly 630 of the donors reported 250 to 350 Gb of sequence data and approximately 110 million unique TCR beta sequences from about 200 million T cells. A few DR-DQ haplotypes were treated as single units for association and clustering because of strong linkage in the cohort. Along with the roughly 610-subject first cohort, a separate validation cohort of more than 90 different subjects was used. All discovery cohort repertoires had been generated on a single sequencing platform. The study aimed to test whether cataloging public T cell receptors could reveal signatures of past pathogen exposure. Among a few hundred genotyped donors of the cohort, an average of around 240,000 unique TCR beta nucleotide sequences were sequenced per donor, approximately 20% of them non-productive. A later genetic analysis used genome-wide SNP genotypes for about three fifths of the roughly 700 donors, treating that subset as a discovery cohort. The later analysis used no new phenotypic data to find candidate immune exposures, relying instead on TCR beta sequences and their occurrence across donors. Donor age, sex, ethnicity and CMV serostatus were compiled together with the repertoire data. Class I and class II HLA loci were covered by the typing at four-digit resolution. Using immunosequencing, the study profiled T cell repertoires from about 610 subjects and related those repertoires to cytomegalovirus serostatus. Typing coverage differed by locus: A, B, C, DRB1 and DQB1 were typed in roughly 620-630 donors, DQA1 in 522, DPA1 in nearly 610, and DPB1 in just under 490. To predict cytomegalovirus infection status, the study brought together high-throughput TCR immunosequencing, statistical association of individual TCRs with disease status, and machine learning. Around 320 gigabases of sequencing data and around 87 million unique TCR sequences were included in an early release covering roughly 600 HLA-typed donors. Of the roughly 400 genotyped donors, over 70% fell in the genetic ancestry cluster associated with self-reported Caucasian donors. An earlier analysis of fewer than 700 of the donors applied high-throughput TCR beta sequencing to assess whether each TCR beta V gene segment acted as functional or pseudogenic. In a later analysis, previously published TCR beta repertoires from some 640 donors were re-analyzed and high-resolution HLA genotyping was added so that TCR occurrence patterns could be studied. What the study reported, not specific to this receptor: According to a later analysis, most CMV-associated TCR beta chains appeared to be HLA-restricted, and the HLA associations seemed to be driven largely by CMV exposure. A group of highly shared sequence variants was considered likely to be a technical artifact of the sequencing pipeline. Because HLA typing was unavailable for some donors at each locus, only the typed subset was used in association tests. A further reported finding was that TCR beta sequences accurately predicted the HLA-A and HLA-B alleles for most subjects in the first cohort. Correlated functional status among segregating V segments might be attributable to linkage disequilibrium, but an unknown experimental factor could not be ruled out. A later analysis associated 15,000 to 20,000 TCR beta sequences with specific HLA alleles at a false discovery rate of 0.05. An association between a missense DCLRE1C variant and V-gene and J-gene trimming of TCR beta chains was found in a later genetic analysis and replicated in an independent cohort. According to the authors, the approach could potentially be generalized to other disease states and immunological phenotypes. The study listed 150 to 200 TCR beta chains as associated with cytomegalovirus. In this cohort, only TCR beta chains were sequenced, and detectable features were limited by the absence of alpha or paired-chain data. Assigning TCR associations to individual alleles was difficult when HLA alleles, especially DR and DQ, strongly co-occurred. A later analysis reported that several top co-occurrence clusters appeared linked to parvovirus B19, influenza, CMV and Epstein-Barr virus. The presence/absence analyses assumed that sequencing depth was roughly uniform across donors, and that assumption may not be true. A few of the identified cytomegalovirus-associated TCR beta chains were confirmed in vitro to be specific for cytomegalovirus antigens. According to a later genetic analysis, donors in an Asian-associated ancestry cluster had fewer N-insertions in productive TCRs than the roughly 670-donor mean. Most TCR sequences were observed very rarely across donors, whereas some public TCRs were present in many individuals. In a later analysis, the rate of TCR association differed among HLA loci, with DRB1 alleles having the most associated TCRs and HLA-C alleles having the fewest. Some IMGT-functional V segments, including TRBV6-2 and TRBV6-3, could not be told apart with the 87-base-pair reads, so those segments were excluded. Immune exposure information for the cohort was limited to CMV serostatus. The earlier analysis of about 600 of the donors excluded approximately 15 rarely observed V segments, including chromosome 9 orphons, because counts were too low. In both the original and validation cohorts, the classifier was reported to diagnose cytomegalovirus status with high specificity and sensitivity. A later analysis found that HLA-associated TCR beta chains were more clonally expanded and had lower generation probabilities than equally common non-associated chains. An earlier analysis of approximately 600 of the donors showed that most TCR beta V segments appeared in productive rearrangements either about 87% or about 30% of the time, which broadly matched IMGT annotations.

The cohort was made up of under 800 healthy bone marrow donors. Cohort members were all nominally healthy when sampled, although unrecorded immune exposures were likely present. The donor was CMV seronegative and was included in the group of about 350 seronegative cohort members. A peripheral blood sample was provided by each donor, and peripheral blood mononuclear cells were used for TCR beta sequencing. Genomic DNA was extracted from the blood cell samples with the Qiagen DNeasy Blood Extraction Kit. The library was obtained by the immunoSEQ multiplex PCR assay. For the multiplex PCR, a mixture combining 60 forward primers for TCR Vbeta segments and 13 reverse primers for TCR Jbeta segments was used. The CDR3 region of rearranged TCR beta genes was amplified from genomic DNA with a multiplex PCR assay. The amplified TCR beta libraries were sequenced on the Illumina HiSeq System as 87-base-pair reads. For the original study's pipeline: A later analysis tallied about 77 million unique TCR beta chains across the 610 or so repertoires, and some 10 million of those chains were shared by two or more donors. Raw reads were error-corrected and collapsed into unique sequences with a nearest-neighbor algorithm that merged closely related sequences to remove PCR and sequencing errors. Alignment of CDR3 sequences to IMGT reference sequences was used to assign V, D and J gene segments. Each retained sequence needed at least a six-nucleotide match to both a V gene segment and a J gene segment. A rearrangement counted as productive if the CDR3 had no stop codons and remained in frame with V and J, and every other rearrangement counted as non-productive. Following IMGT convention, CDR3 was defined as the stretch from the second conserved V-encoded cysteine up to the conserved J-encoded phenylalanine. The earlier analysis of about 590 of the donors excluded sequences that lacked an unambiguous match to a single V gene segment. An earlier analysis of several hundred of the donors called V segments functional above 56.7% productive rearrangements and segregating when the between-donor standard deviation exceeded 5%. To diagnose cytomegalovirus status from the catalog of TCR beta chain sequences, a statistical classification framework was built. A later analysis assigned V and J genes by comparing TCR nucleotide sequences with IMGT/GENE-DB human TR gene sequences. A later analysis assigned CDR3 sequences and most-parsimonious VDJ recombination scenarios with the TCRdist pipeline. In a later analysis, each TCR beta chain was defined by its CDR3 amino acid sequence together with its V-gene family, and reads lacking a unique V-gene family were excluded. To address suspected cross-contamination and a sequencing artifact, a later analysis removed roughly 580 highly shared, low-generation-probability nucleotide sequences. For each public chain, a later analysis derived a clonal expansion index from normalized ranks of inferred template counts within each repertoire. A later analysis computed generation probabilities with a VDJ recombination model fitted to out-of-frame rearrangements, and checked the results against IGoR. Hypergeometric tests were used in a later analysis to score TCR-TCR, TCR-HLA and TCR-CMV co-occurrence, with a repertoire-size bias correction applied to the TCR pairs. A later analysis estimated false discovery rates by permuting HLA or CMV assignments 20 times. In a later analysis, co-occurring TCRs were grouped using DBSCAN, and TCRdist sequence similarity was added for clustering within HLA-allele-positive subsets. For co-occurrence clustering, repertoires with fewer than 30,000 or more than 120,000 public chains were excluded, along with four or five repertoires with anomalous nucleotide sharing. The table was pulled from immuneACCESS by TCRdb, which kept in-frame rearrangements only. Such tables lose some clones; where checked, under half of the loss comes from unresolved V genes, and the rest has no known cause. V and J calls and clone size follow that table, whereas D and trimming were derived from the DNA. This sample holds tens of thousands of clones; around 72% were observed only once. The ten largest clones represent less than 3.5% of the sample.

This TCR was sampled from a woman younger than 45 in good health and CMV-seronegative. The sequencing input was PBMCs. The chain uses TRBV27 and TRBJ1-1; no D gene call is confident. The CDR3 is CASSLSMNTEAFF. The DNA sequence is given as TGTGCCAGCAGTTTATCTATGAACACTGAAGCTTTCTTT.